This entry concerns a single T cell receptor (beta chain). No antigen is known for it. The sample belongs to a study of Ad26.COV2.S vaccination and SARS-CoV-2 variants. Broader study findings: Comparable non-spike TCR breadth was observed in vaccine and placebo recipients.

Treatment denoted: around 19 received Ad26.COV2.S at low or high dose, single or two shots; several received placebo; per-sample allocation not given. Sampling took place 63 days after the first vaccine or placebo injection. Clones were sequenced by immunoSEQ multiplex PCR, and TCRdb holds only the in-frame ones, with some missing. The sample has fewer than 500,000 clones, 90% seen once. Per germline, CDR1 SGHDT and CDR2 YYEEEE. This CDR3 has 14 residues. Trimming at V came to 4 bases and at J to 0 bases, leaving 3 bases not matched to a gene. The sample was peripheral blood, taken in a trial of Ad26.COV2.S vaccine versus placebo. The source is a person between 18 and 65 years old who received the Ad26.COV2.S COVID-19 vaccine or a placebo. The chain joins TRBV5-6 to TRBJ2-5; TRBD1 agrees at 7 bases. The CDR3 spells CASSVTGDQETQYF. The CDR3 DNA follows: TGTGCCAGCAGCGTAACAGGGGACCAAGAGACCCAGTACTTC.